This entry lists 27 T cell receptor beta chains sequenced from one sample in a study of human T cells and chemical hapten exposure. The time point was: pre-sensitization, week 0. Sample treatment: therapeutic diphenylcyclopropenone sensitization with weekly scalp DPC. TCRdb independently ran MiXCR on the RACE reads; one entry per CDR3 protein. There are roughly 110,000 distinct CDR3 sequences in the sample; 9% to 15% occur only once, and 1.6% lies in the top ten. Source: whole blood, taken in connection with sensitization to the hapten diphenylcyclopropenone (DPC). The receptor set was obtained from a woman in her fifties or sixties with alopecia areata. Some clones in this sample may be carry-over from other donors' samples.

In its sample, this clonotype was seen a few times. The DNA for the CDR3 is TGTGCCAGCAGGCCAGGACAGGGAGGCGGCTACACCTTC. This gives the protein CASRPGQGGGYTF. The genes are TRBV12-3 or TRBV12-4 and TRBJ1-2; 8 bases line up with TRBD1. This CDR3 contains 13 residues. J gave up 8 bases and V 6 bases, and 8 bases lay outside the gene matches.

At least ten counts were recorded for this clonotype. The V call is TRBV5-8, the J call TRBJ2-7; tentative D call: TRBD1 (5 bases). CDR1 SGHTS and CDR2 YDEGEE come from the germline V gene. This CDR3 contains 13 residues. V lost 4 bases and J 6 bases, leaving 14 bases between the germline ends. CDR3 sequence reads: CASSLILGLEQYF. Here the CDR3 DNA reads TGTGCCAGCAGCCTTATTTTGGGGCTCGAGCAGTACTTC.

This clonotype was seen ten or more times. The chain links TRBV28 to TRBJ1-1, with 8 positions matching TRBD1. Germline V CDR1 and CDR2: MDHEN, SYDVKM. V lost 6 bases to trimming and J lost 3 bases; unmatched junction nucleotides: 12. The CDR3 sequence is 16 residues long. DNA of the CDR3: TGTGCCAGCAGCTCCTCATCAGGGGGCCGGGACACTGAAGCTTTCTTT. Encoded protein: CASSSSSGGRDTEAFF.

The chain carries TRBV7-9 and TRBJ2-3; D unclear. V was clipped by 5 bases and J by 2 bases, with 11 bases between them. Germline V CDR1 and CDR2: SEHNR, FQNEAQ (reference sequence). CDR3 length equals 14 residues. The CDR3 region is CASSPPRVTDTQYF. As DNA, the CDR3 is TGTGCCAGCAGCCCCCCCCGGGTCACAGATACGCAGTATTTT.

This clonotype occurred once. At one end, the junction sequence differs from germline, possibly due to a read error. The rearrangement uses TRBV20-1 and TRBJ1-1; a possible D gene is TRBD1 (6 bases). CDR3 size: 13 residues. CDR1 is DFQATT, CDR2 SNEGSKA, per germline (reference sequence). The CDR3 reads CRARGGSNTEAFF. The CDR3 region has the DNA TGCCGTGCTAGAGGGGGATCGAACACTGAAGCTTTCTTT.

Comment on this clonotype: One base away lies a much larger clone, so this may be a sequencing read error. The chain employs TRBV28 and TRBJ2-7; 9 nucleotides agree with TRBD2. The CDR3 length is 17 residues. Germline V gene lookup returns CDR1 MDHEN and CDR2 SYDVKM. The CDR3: CASCFIRLADHSYEQYF. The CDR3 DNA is TGTGCCAGCTGTTTTATACGACTAGCGGATCACTCCTACGAGCAGTACTTC.

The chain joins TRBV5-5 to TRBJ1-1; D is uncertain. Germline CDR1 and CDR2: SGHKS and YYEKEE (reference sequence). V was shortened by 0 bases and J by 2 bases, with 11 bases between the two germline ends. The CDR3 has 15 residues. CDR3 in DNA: TGTGCCAGCAGCTTGGAGCCGTGGATAAACACTGAAGCTTTCTTT. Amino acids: CASSLEPWINTEAFF. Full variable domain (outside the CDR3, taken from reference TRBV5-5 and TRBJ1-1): DAGVTQSPTHLIKTRGQQVTLRCSPISGHKSVSWYQQVLGQGPQFIFQYYEKEERGRGNFPDRFSARQFPNYSSELNVNALLLGDSALYLCASSLEPWINTEAFFGQGTRLTVV.

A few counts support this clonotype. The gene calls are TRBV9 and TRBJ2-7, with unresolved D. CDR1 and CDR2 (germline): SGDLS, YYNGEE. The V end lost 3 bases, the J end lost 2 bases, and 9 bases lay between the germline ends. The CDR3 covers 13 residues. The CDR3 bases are TGTGCCAGCAGCGCCTATCCCACCTACGAGCAGTACTTC. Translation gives CASSAYPTYEQYF. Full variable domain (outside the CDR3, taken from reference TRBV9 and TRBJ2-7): DSGVTQTPKHLITATGQRVTLRCSPRSGDLSVYWYQQSLDQGLQFLIQYYNGEERAKGNILERFSAQQFPDLHSELNLSSLELGDSALYFCASSAYPTYEQYFGPGTRLTVT.

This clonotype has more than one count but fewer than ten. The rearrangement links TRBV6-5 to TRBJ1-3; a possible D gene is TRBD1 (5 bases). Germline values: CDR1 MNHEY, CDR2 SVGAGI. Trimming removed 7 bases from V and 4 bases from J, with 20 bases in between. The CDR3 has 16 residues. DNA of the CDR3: TGTGCCAGCACCAAGGGGTACTTTGGGGTGGGAAACACCATATATTTT. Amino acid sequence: CASTKGYFGVGNTIYF.

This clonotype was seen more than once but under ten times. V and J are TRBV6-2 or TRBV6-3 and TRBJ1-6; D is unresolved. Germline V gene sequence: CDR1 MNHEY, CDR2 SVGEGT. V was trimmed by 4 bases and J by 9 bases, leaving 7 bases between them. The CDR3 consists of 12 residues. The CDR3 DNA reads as TGTGCCAGCAGTTCTCAGCTTTCACCCCTCCACTTT. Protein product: CASSSQLSPLHF.

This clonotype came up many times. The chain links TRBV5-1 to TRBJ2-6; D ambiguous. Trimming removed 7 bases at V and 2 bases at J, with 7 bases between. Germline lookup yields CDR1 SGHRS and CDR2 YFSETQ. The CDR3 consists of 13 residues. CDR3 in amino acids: CASAQAGANVLTF. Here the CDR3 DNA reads TGCGCCAGCGCTCAAGCTGGGGCCAACGTCCTGACTTTC. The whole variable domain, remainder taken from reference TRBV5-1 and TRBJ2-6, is KAGVTQTPRYLIKTRGQQVTLSCSPISGHRSVSWYQQTPGQGLQFLFEYFSETQRNKGNFPGRFSGRQFSNSRSEMNVSTLELGDSALYLCASAQAGANVLTFGAGSRLTVL.

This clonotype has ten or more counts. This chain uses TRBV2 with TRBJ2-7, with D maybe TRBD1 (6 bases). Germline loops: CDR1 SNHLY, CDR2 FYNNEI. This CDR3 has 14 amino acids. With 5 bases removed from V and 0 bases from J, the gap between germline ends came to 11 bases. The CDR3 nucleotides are TGTGCCAGCAGTCGACAGGCCTACTCCTACGAGCAGTACTTC. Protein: CASSRQAYSYEQYF.

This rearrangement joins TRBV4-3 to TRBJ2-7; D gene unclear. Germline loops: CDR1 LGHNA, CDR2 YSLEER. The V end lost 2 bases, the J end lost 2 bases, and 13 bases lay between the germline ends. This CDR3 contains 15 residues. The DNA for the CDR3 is TGCGCCAGCAGCCAAAGTTCGATAAAGACCTACGAGCAGTACTTC. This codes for CASSQSSIKTYEQYF.

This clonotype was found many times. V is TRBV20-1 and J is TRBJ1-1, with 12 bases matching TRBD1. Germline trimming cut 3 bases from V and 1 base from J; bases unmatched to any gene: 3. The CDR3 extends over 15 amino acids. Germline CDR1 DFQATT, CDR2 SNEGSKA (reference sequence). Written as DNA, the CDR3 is TGCAGTGCTAGTGGGACAGGGGGCTGGAACACTGAAGCTTTCTTT. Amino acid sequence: CSASGTGGWNTEAFF.

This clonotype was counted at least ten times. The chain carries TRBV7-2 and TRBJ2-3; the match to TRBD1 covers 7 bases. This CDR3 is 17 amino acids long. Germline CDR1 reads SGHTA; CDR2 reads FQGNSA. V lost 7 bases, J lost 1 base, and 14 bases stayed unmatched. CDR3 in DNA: TGTGCCAGCACGCGACAGGGCCTGGGCCGGCGCACAGATACGCAGTATTTT. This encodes CASTRQGLGRRTDTQYF.

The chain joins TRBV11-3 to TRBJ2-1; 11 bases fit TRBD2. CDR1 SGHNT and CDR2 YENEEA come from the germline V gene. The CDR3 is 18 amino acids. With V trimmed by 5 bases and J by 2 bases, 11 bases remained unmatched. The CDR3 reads CASSPRGTSGSTYNEQFF. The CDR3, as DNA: TGTGCCAGCAGCCCCCGTGGGACTAGCGGATCGACCTACAATGAGCAGTTCTTC. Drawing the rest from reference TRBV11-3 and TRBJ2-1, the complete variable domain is EAGVVQSPRYKIIEKKQPVAFWCNPISGHNTLYWYLQNLGQGPELLIRYENEEAVDDSQLPKDRFSAERLKGVDSTLKIQPAELGDSAVYLCASSPRGTSGSTYNEQFFGPGTRLTVL.

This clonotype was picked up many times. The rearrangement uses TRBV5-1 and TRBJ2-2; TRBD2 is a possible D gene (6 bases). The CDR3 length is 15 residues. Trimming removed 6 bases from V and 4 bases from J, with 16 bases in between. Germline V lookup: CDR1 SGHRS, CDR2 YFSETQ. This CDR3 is CASNPLAGSTGELFF. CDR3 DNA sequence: TGCGCCAGCAATCCCCTGGCGGGGAGCACCGGGGAGCTGTTTTTT. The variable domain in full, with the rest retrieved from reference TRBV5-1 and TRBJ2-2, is KAGVTQTPRYLIKTRGQQVTLSCSPISGHRSVSWYQQTPGQGLQFLFEYFSETQRNKGNFPGRFSGRQFSNSRSEMNVSTLELGDSALYLCASNPLAGSTGELFFGEGSRLTVL.

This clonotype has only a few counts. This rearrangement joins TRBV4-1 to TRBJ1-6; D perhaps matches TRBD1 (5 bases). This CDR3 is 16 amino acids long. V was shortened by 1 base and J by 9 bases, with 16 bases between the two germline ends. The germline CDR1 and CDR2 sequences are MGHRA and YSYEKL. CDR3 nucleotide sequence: TGCGCCAGCAGCCAAGCGGGGGGACCTTACCTTTCACCCCTCCACTTT. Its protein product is CASSQAGGPYLSPLHF.

For the CDR3, the DNA is TGTGCCAGCAGCCAACCCGGGATAACAGGGAACTATGGCTACACCTTC. Translated: CASSQPGITGNYGYTF. This rearrangement joins TRBV14 to TRBJ1-2, with D tentatively TRBD1 (6 bases). The CDR3 is 16 residues long. Germline CDR1 SGHDN, CDR2 FVKESK. V was trimmed by 2 bases and J by 2 bases, leaving 15 bases between them.

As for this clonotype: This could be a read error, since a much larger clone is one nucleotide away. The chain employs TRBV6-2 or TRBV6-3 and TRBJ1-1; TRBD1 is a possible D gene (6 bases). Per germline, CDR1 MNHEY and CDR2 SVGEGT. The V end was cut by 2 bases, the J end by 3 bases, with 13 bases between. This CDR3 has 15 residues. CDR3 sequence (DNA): TGTGCCAGCAGTTACCCGTTTGACAGGTACACTGAAGCTTTCTTT. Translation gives CASSYPFDRYTEAFF.

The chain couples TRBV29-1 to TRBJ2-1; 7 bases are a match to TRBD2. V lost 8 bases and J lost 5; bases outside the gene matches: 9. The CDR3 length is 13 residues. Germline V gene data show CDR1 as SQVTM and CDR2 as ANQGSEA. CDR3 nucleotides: TGCAGCCACCACGGGGACTACCACAATGAGCAGTTCTTC. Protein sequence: CSHHGDYHNEQFF.

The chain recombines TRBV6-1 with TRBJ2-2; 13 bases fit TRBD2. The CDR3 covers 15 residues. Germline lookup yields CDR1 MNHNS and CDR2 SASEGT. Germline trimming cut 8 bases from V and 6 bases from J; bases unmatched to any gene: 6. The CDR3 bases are TGTGCCAGCTCGGCGGGACTAGCGGGGTCCGGGGAGCTGTTTTTT. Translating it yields CASSAGLAGSGELFF.

The CDR3 nucleotides are TGTGCCAGCACCATAGACGGGACTATTAACACCGGGGAGCTGTTTTTT. Residues: CASTIDGTINTGELFF. This chain connects TRBV13 to TRBJ2-2; TRBD2 agrees at 7 bases. CDR1 and CDR2 (germline): PRHDT, FYEKMQ (reference sequence). This CDR3 comprises 16 residues. V lost 7 bases to trimming and J lost 2 bases; unmatched junction nucleotides: 10. Full variable domain (remainder filled in from reference TRBV13 and TRBJ2-2): AAGVIQSPRHLIKEKRETATLKCYPIPRHDTVYWYQQGPGQDPQFLISFYEKMQSDKGSIPDRFSAQQFSDYHSELNMSSLELGDSALYFCASTIDGTINTGELFFGEGSRLTVL.

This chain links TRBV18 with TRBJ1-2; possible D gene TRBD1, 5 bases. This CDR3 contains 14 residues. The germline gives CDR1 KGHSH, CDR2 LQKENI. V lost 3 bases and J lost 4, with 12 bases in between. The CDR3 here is CASSPAEGTYGYTF. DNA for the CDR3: TGTGCCAGCTCACCTGCCGAGGGGACCTATGGCTACACCTTC.

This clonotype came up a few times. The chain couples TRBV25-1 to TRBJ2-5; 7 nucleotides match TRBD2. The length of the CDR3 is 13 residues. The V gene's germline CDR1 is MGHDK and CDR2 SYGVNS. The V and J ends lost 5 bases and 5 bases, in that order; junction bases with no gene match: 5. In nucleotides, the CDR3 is TGTGCCAGCAGTCGGGAGGCGGGCGAGACCCAGTACTTC. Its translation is CASSREAGETQYF.

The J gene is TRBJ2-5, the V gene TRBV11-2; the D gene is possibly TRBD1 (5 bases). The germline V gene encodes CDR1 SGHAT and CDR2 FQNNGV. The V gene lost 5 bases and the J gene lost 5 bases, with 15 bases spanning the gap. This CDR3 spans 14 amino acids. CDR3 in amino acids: CASSPQGVKETQYF. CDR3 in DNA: TGTGCCAGCAGCCCGCAAGGGGTAAAGGAGACCCAGTACTTC.

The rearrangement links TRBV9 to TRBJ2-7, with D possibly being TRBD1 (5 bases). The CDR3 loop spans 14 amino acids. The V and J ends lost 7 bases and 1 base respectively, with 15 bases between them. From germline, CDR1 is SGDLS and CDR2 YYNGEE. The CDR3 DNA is TGTGCCAGCGCGAGACAGCGCGTTTCCTACGAGCAGTACTTC. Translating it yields CASARQRVSYEQYF.